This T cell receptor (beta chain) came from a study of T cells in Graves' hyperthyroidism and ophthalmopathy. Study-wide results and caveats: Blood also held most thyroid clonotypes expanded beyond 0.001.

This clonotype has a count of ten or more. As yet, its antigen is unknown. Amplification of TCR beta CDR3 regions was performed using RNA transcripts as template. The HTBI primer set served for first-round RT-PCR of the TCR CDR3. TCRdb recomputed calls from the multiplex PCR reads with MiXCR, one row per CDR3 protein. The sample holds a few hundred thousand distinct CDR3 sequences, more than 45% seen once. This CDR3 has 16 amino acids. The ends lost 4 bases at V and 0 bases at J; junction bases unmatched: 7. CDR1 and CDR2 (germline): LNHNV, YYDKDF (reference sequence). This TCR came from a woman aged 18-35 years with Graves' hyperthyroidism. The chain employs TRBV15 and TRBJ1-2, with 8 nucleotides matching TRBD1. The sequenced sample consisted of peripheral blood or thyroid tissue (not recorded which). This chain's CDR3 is CATSIGTGPPNYGYTF. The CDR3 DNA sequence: TGTGCCACCAGCATCGGGACAGGCCCCCCTAACTATGGCTACACCTTC.